The present entry profiles one T cell receptor (beta chain) with its context. The antigen is unknown. The data were obtained in a study of T cell responses to AZD1222 COVID-19 vaccine. Points from the study as a whole: Mostly white British, mostly female donors; authors suggested clonal diversity may be underestimated. Baseline serostatus was positive in only six AZD1222 recipients.

Profiled with immunoSEQ multiplex PCR; TCRdb holds only in-frame clones, not every one. The table includes around 78,000 clones, 75% to 95% detected once. Deletions cut 1 base from V and 3 bases from J, with 15 bases between. Per germline, CDR1 MNHEY and CDR2 SMNVEV (reference sequence). The CDR3 length is 16 residues. The chain carries TRBV27 and TRBJ2-5; tentatively, D is TRBD2 (7 bases). This clonotype was obtained from an adult in good health. The sequencing used peripheral blood, collected on day 0 of MenACWY control vaccination. The CDR3 sequence: CASSLLGGQPEETQYF. The DNA of the CDR3 is TGTGCCAGCAGTTTATTGGGGGGGCAACCTGAAGAGACCCAGTACTTC.